This is a list of T cell receptor beta chains from one sample in a study of blood T cells in healthy people across ages. TCRdb reanalysed the 5' RACE reads using MiXCR and keeps one entry per CDR3 protein. The sample holds about 1.8 million distinct CDR3 sequences, around half seen once. Sequencing was performed on blood. The receptor source for this set is a woman aged 40 to 55 in good health. Each CDR3 is given with its conserved first and last residue. The D gene is left open where the match is weak. Rows may omit the clone size; those that give it use once, few, many or a size class.

clone_size,d_call,v_call,j_call,cdr3_nt,cdr3_aa
once,-,TRBV7-2,TRBJ2-3,TGTGCCATCCCGAGCGGAGCAGATACGCAGTATTTT,CAIPSGADTQYF
few,-,TRBV20-1,TRBJ2-7,TGCAGTGCTAGGGGGGACACCTCCTACGAGCAGTACTTC,CSARGDTSYEQYF
-,TRBD1,TRBV24-1,TRBJ2-5,TGTGCCACCAGTGACCTCGACAGGGGATTAGGAGAGACCCAGTACTTC,CATSDLDRGLGETQYF
-,TRBD1,TRBV29-1,TRBJ2-7,TGCAGCGCTGACCCGGGACAGCACTACGAGCAGTACTTC,CSADPGQHYEQYF
few,-,TRBV7-2,TRBJ2-7,TGTGCCAGCAGCTCGGTCGCCTACGAGCAGTACTTC,CASSSVAYEQYF
-,-,TRBV14,TRBJ1-5,TGTGCCAGCAGCCCTGGAGGAAAGGGACAGCCCCAGCATTTT,CASSPGGKGQPQHF
-,-,TRBV24-1,TRBJ1-2,TGTGCCACCAGTGACCGTCACCCAGATAACTATGGCTACACCTTC,CATSDRHPDNYGYTF
-,TRBD1,TRBV5-5,TRBJ1-5,TGTGCCAGCAGCTCCGGGACAGTGTACAATCAGCCCCAGCATTTT,CASSSGTVYNQPQHF
few,-,TRBV6-6,TRBJ1-4,TGTGCCAGCAGTTGGGATGAAAAACTGTTTTTT,CASSWDEKLFF
-,TRBD1,TRBV7-6,TRBJ2-1,TGTGCCAGCAGCTTAATGGGGGGACAGGGCTCCTACAATGAGCAGTTCTTC,CASSLMGGQGSYNEQFF
-,TRBD1,TRBV7-3,TRBJ2-6,TGTGCCAGCAGCCAAGAACGGGCAGGGGGTCGGAGTGGGGCCAACGTCCTGACTTTC,CASSQERAGGRSGANVLTF
-,-,TRBV7-8,TRBJ2-7,TGTGCCAGCAGCTGGGACATCTACAATGAGCAGTACTTC,CASSWDIYNEQYF
few,TRBD2,TRBV3-1,TRBJ2-3,TGTGCCAGCAGCCAAGAACTAGCGGTCCGGCCGGATACGCAGTATTTT,CASSQELAVRPDTQYF
-,-,TRBV6-6,TRBJ1-4,TGTGCCAGCGGACGGGTTGATGAAAAACTGTTTTTT,CASGRVDEKLFF
-,-,TRBV5-1,TRBJ2-5,TGTGCCAGCAGCTTAGAGGCCCAAGAGACCCAGTACTTC,CASSLEAQETQYF
-,TRBD2,TRBV28,TRBJ2-1,TGTGCCAGCGGTTATAATAGCGGGGGGTCCTACAATGAGCAGTTCTTC,CASGYNSGGSYNEQFF
-,-,TRBV20-1,TRBJ2-2,TGCAGTGCCGACGGACGGGCGGCGAACACCGGGGAGCTGTTTTTT,CSADGRAANTGELFF
-,TRBD1,TRBV24-1,TRBJ2-1,TGTGCCACCAGTGATACCGGGACAGGGGTCGATGAGCAGTTCTTC,CATSDTGTGVDEQFF
-,-,TRBV5-1,TRBJ1-2,TGCGCCAGCAGCTTGGCCGGGGGCAGGGCATCTTCCTATGGCTACACCTTC,CASSLAGGRASSYGYTF
-,-,TRBV14,TRBJ1-2,TGTGCCAGCAGCCAAGATGGCTACTACACCTTC,CASSQDGYYTF
-,TRBD2,TRBV6-2/TRBV6-3,TRBJ2-7,TGTGCCAGCAGCCGGACTAGCGGGGGTTACTACGAGCAGTACTTC,CASSRTSGGYYEQYF
few,-,TRBV7-9,TRBJ2-1,TGTGCCAGCAGCTCAGGAGTCCCTGAGCAGTTCTTC,CASSSGVPEQFF
-,-,TRBV5-1,TRBJ1-2,TGCGCCAGCAGCTTGGGAGGCTCGATCGCTACCACCTTC,CASSLGGSIATTF
-,TRBD1,TRBV4-2,TRBJ2-5,TGTGCCAGCAGCCAAGGTCCGACAGGGTGGGAGGAGACCCAGTACTTC,CASSQGPTGWEETQYF
-,TRBD1,TRBV4-3,TRBJ1-2,TGCGCCAGCAGCCAAACCGCCGGGACAGGGATCTATGGCTACACCTTC,CASSQTAGTGIYGYTF
-,-,TRBV10-3,TRBJ1-2,TGTGCCATCAGTGCAAGGGACATCCAGAGCTACACCTTC,CAISARDIQSYTF
few,-,TRBV4-1,TRBJ2-3,TGCGCCAGCAGCCAACCCTCCCGAGGAAGGCAGAATACGCAGTATTTT,CASSQPSRGRQNTQYF
-,TRBD2,TRBV28,TRBJ2-5,TGTGCCAGCAGTTTCTTCAGCGGGGGGGCCGGAGAGACCCAGTACTTC,CASSFFSGGAGETQYF
few,-,TRBV28,TRBJ1-2,TGTGCCAGCAGCCTACAATGGGGGGGATATGGCTACACCTTC,CASSLQWGGYGYTF
-,TRBD1,TRBV5-1,TRBJ2-4,TGCGCCAGCAGCTATGACAGGGGGCGCGGGCGGGGAAACATTCAGTACTTC,CASSYDRGRGRGNIQYF
-,TRBD1,TRBV5-6,TRBJ1-2,TGTGCCAGCAGAACAGGGGCGCTCTATGGCTACACCTTC,CASRTGALYGYTF
few,-,TRBV9,TRBJ1-2,TGTGCCAGCAGGCTCCCCCCTAACTATGGCTACACCTTC,CASRLPPNYGYTF
-,-,TRBV20-1,TRBJ2-7,TGCAGTGCTAGGTCTTACTACGAGCAGTACTTC,CSARSYYEQYF
-,TRBD1,TRBV5-1,TRBJ2-7,TGCACCAGCAGCTTGGCGTCAGGGGGAGTAAAGTCCTACGAGCAGTACTTC,CTSSLASGGVKSYEQYF
-,TRBD1,TRBV6-1,TRBJ2-4,TGTGCCAGCAGTGAAGTTGGTATCCGGGACAGCAAAAACATTCAGTACTTC,CASSEVGIRDSKNIQYF
-,-,TRBV12-5,TRBJ2-1,TGTGCTAGTGGTTTGAGCGGACTATCCGACAATGAGCAGTTCTTC,CASGLSGLSDNEQFF
few,TRBD1,TRBV6-6,TRBJ2-5,TGTGCCAGCAGTGCTCAGGACAGGGGCCCAGGGACCCAGTACTTC,CASSAQDRGPGTQYF
-,-,TRBV9,TRBJ2-2,TGTGCCAGCAGCGTAGCTACATCTGGTGGCGGGGAGCTGTTTTTT,CASSVATSGGGELFF
-,TRBD2,TRBV5-1,TRBJ2-3,TGCGCCAGCAGACTACGGACTAGCGGGTTAACAGATACGCAGTATTTT,CASRLRTSGLTDTQYF
-,-,TRBV6-5,TRBJ2-4,TGTGCCAGCAGTCAGGGTCAGGGAAGCATTCAGTACTTC,CASSQGQGSIQYF
-,TRBD2,TRBV6-1,TRBJ2-1,TGTGCCAGCACCCCGACTAGCGGGGGGATAAGCTCCTACAATGAGCAGTTCTTC,CASTPTSGGISSYNEQFF
-,-,TRBV3-1,TRBJ1-2,TGTGCCAGCAGCCAAAAACAAAACTACACCTTC,CASSQKQNYTF
-,-,TRBV7-9,TRBJ2-1,TGTGCCAGCAGCCCAGGGATTCTCCAGTTCTTC,CASSPGILQFF
-,TRBD2,TRBV13,TRBJ2-3,TGTGCCAGCAGCACCCCTGGACTAGGGTGGGATACGCAGTATTTT,CASSTPGLGWDTQYF
-,-,TRBV11-2,TRBJ1-2,TGTGCCAGCAGCCCGGGGGGGCTCCATGGCTACACCTTC,CASSPGGLHGYTF